This TCR beta chain is from a study of blood T cells in healthy people across ages. Study-level background: Researchers report that template switching captured about one barcoded beta molecule per two T cells.

The CDR3 is made up of 18 amino acids. Trimming took off 2 bases at V and 3 bases at J, with 22 bases between the two ends. Donor samples were obtained from healthy Caucasian individuals from Russia, aged 6 to 90. Drawn from each donor were roughly 10 milliliters of peripheral blood. Primers used in a second PCR of roughly 6 to 11 cycles were a sample-barcoded 5' primer and a J-beta primer mix. Every cDNA molecule carried a tag from a template-switch adaptor bearing 12 random nucleotides. One entry per CDR3 protein results from TCRdb running MiXCR on the 5' RACE reads. The sample shows some 710,000 distinct CDR3 sequences, about half of them seen only once.

This clonotype was sampled from a man at least 80 years old in good health. The sequenced sample consisted of blood. This rearrangement joins TRBV12-3 or TRBV12-4 to TRBJ2-5; maybe TRBD1 (6 bases). The CDR3 DNA is TGTGCCAGCAGTTTAATTCCAGGGGCGATGTCGGGGAAAGAGACCCAGTACTTC. Its translation is CASSLIPGAMSGKETQYF.